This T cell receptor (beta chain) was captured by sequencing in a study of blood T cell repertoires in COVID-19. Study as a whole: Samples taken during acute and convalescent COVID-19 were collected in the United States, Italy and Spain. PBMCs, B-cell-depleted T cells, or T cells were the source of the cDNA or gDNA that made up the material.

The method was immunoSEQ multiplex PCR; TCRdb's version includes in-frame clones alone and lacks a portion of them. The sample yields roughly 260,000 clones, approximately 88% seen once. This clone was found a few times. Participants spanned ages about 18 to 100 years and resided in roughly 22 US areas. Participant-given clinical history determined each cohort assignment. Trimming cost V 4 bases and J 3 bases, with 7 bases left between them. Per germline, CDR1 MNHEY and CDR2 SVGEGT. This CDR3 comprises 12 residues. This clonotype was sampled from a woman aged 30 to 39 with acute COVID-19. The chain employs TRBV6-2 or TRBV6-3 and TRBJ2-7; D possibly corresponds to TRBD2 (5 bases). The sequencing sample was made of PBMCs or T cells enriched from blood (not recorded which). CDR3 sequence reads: CASSFGSYEQYF. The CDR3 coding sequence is TGTGCCAGCAGTTTTGGGAGCTACGAGCAGTACTTC.